The present TCR beta chain was sequenced within a study of T cell responses to AZD1222 COVID-19 vaccine. Worth noting for this clone: Its target is not known.

Losses at the gene ends were 7 bases for V and 6 bases for J; bases not matched to a gene: 7. CDR3 length: 13 amino acids. CDR1 is SQVTM, CDR2 ANQGSEA, per germline. The study's findings and limits: Unmutated variant regions reportedly attract nearly half of all spike-specific TCRs. Donors skewed white British and female; clonal diversity was possibly underestimated. Seropositive status at baseline applied to only six AZD1222 recipients.

Generated by immunoSEQ multiplex PCR, the TCRdb table keeps only in-frame clones and is missing some. The table lists 110,000 to 150,000 clones, approximately 85% of them singletons. This sequence joins TRBV29-1 and TRBJ2-7; 12 bases align to TRBD1. The receptor's source is an adult in good health. Sequencing was performed on peripheral blood, taken on day 0 of AZD1222 vaccination. The CDR3 is CSGARDRGLEQYF. In DNA, the CDR3 is TGCAGCGGGGCTCGGGACAGGGGGCTCGAGCAGTACTTC.